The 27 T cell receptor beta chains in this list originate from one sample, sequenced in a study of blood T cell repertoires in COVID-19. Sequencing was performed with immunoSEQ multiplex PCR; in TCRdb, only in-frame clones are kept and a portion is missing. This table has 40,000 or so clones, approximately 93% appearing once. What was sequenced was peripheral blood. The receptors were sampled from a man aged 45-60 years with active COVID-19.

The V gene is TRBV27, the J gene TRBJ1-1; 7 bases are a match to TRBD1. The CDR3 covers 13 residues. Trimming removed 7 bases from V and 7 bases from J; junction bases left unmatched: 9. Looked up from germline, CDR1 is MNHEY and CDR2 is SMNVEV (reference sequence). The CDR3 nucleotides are TGTGCCAGCATCTCTCAGGGGGTAGGTGAAGCTTTCTTT. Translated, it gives CASISQGVGEAFF.

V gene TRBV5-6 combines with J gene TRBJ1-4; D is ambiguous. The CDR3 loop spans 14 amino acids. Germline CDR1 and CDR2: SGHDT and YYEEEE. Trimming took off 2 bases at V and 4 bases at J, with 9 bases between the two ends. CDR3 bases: TGTGCCAGCAGCTTATGGGAGGGTAATGAAAAACTGTTTTTT. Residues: CASSLWEGNEKLFF. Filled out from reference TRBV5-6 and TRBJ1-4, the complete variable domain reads DAGVTQSPTHLIKTRGQQVTLRCSPKSGHDTVSWYQQALGQGPQFIFQYYEEEERQRGNFPDRFSGHQFPNYSSELNVNALLLGDSALYLCASSLWEGNEKLFFGSGTQLSVL.

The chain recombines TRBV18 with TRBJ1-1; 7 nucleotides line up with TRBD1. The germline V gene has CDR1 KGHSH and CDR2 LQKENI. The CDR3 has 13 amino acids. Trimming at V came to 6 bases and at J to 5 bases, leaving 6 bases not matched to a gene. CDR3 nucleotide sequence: TGTGCCAGCTCCGGGACAGAAGGTACTGAAGCTTTCTTT. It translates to CASSGTEGTEAFF.

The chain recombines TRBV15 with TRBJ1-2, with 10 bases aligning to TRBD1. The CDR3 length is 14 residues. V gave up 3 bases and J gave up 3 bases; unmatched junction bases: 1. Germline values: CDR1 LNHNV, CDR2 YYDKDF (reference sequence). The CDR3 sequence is CATSSGTGDYGYTF. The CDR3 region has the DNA TGTGCCACCAGCAGCGGGACAGGGGACTATGGCTACACCTTC.

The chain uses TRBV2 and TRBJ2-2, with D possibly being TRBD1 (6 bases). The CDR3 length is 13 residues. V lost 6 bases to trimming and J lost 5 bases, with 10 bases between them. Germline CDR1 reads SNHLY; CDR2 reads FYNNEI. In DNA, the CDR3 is TGTGCCAGCAGACCGACAGGTACCGGGGAGCTGTTTTTT. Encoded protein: CASRPTGTGELFF.

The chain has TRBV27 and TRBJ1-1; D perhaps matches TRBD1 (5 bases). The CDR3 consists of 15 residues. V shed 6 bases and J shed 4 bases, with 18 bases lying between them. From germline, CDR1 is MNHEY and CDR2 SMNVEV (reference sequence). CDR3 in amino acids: CASRERWAGGTEAFF. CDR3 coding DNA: TGTGCCAGCAGAGAGAGGTGGGCCGGGGGCACTGAAGCTTTCTTT.

CDR3: CASSEGTGAGGRVTEAFF. CDR3 DNA sequence: TGTGCCAGCAGTGAGGGCACAGGAGCCGGGGGGAGAGTCACTGAAGCTTTCTTT. V is TRBV6-1 and J is TRBJ1-1, with D perhaps TRBD1 (5 bases). Trimming cost V 3 bases and J 4 bases, with 24 bases left between them. CDR3 length equals 18 residues. The V gene's germline CDR1 is MNHNS and CDR2 SASEGT.

The CDR3 protein is CASSLGTGEAGELFF. CDR3 sequence (DNA): TGCGCCAGCAGCTTGGGGACAGGGGAGGCCGGGGAGCTGTTTTTT. V gene TRBV5-1 combines with J gene TRBJ2-2; 9 bases match TRBD1. V gave up 0 bases and J gave up 6 bases; unmatched junction bases: 3. Germline-derived CDR1 and CDR2 are SGHRS and YFSETQ. The CDR3 is 15 residues long.

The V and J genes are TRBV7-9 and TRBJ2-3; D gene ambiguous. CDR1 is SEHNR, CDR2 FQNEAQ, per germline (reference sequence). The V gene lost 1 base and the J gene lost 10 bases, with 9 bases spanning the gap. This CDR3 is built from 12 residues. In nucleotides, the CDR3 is TGTGCCAGCAGCTTAGACCTAGGAGCGCAGTATTTT. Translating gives CASSLDLGAQYF.

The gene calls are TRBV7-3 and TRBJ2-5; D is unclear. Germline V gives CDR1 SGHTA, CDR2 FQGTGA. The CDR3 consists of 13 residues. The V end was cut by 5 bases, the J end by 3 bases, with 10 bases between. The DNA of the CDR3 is TGTGCCAGCAGCCCGAGGTCGAAAGAGACCCAGTACTTC. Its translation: CASSPRSKETQYF.

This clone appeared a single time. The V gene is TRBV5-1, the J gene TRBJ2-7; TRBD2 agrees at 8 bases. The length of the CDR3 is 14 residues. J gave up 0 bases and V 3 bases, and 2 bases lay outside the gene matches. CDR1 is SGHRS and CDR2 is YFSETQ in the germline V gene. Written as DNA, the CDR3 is TGCGCCAGCAGCTCGGGGGGGATCTCCTACGAGCAGTACTTC. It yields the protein CASSSGGISYEQYF.

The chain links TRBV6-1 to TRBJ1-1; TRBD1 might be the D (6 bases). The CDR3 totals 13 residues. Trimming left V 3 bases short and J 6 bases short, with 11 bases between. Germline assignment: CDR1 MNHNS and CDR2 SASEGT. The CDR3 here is CASSEGGLAEAFF. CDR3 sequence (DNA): TGTGCCAGCAGTGAGGGGGGGCTCGCTGAAGCTTTCTTT.

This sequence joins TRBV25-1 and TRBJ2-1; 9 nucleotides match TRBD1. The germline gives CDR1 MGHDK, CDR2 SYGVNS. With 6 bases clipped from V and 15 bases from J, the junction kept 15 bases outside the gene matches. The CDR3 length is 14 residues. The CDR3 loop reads CASSPIQGAGVRFF. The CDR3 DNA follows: TGTGCCAGCAGCCCGATACAGGGGGCAGGGGTGCGGTTCTTC.

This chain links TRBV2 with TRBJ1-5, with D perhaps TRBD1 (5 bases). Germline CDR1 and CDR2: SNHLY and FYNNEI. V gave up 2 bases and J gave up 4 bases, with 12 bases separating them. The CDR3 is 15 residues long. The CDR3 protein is CASSESRTLNQPQHF. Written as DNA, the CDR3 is TGTGCCAGCAGTGAAAGCCGGACACTTAATCAGCCCCAGCATTTT. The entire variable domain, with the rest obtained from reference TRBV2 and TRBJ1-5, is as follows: EPEVTQTPSHQVTQMGQEVILRCVPISNHLYFYWYRQILGQKVEFLVSFYNNEISEKSEIFDDQFSVERPDGSNFTLKIRSTKLEDSAMYFCASSESRTLNQPQHFGDGTRLSIL.

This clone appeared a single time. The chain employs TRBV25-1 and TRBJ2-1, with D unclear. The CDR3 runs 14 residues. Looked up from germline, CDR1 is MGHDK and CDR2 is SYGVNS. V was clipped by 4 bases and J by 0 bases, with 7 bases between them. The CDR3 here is CASSGGFSYNEQFF. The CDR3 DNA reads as TGTGCCAGCAGTGGAGGATTCTCCTACAATGAGCAGTTCTTC.

CDR3 coding DNA: TGTGCCAGCAGGGGTCAGGACTACGAGCAGTACTTC. This gives the protein CASRGQDYEQYF. This chain connects TRBV2 to TRBJ2-7; D not certain. V was cut by 6 bases and J by 3 bases, with 9 bases left in between. The germline CDR1 and CDR2 sequences are SNHLY and FYNNEI. The CDR3 is made up of 12 amino acids.

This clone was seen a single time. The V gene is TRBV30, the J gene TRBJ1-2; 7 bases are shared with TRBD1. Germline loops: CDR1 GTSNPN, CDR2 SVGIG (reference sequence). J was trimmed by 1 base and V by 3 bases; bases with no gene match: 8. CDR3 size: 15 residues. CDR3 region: CAWRPTGLINYGYTF. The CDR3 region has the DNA TGTGCCTGGAGGCCGACAGGGCTAATTAACTATGGCTACACCTTC. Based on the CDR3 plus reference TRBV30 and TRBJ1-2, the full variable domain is SQTIHQWPATLVQPVGSPLSLECTVEGTSNPNLYWYRQAAGRGLQLLFYSVGIGQISSEVPQNLSASRPQDRQFILSSKKLLLSDSGFYLCAWRPTGLINYGYTFGSGTRLTVV.

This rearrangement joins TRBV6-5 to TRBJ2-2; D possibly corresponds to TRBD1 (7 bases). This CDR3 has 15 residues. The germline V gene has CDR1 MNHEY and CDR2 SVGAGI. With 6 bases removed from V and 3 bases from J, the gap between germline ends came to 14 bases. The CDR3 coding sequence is TGTGCCAGCAGGCGCGGGACAGTCGACACCGGGGAGCTGTTTTTT. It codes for CASRRGTVDTGELFF.

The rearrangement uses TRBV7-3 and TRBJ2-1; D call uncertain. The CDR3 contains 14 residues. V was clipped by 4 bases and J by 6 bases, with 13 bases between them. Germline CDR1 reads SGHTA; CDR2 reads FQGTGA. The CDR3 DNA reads TGTGCCAGCAGCTCCCCCCGACAATCCAATGAGCAGTTCTTC. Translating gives CASSSPRQSNEQFF.

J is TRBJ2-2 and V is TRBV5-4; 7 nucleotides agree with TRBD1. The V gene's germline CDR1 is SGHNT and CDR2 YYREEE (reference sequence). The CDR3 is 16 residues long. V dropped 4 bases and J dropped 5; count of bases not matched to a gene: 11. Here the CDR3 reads CASSPRSGGDTGELFF. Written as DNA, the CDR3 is TGTGCCAGCAGCCCCAGGTCAGGGGGAGATACCGGGGAGCTGTTTTTT.

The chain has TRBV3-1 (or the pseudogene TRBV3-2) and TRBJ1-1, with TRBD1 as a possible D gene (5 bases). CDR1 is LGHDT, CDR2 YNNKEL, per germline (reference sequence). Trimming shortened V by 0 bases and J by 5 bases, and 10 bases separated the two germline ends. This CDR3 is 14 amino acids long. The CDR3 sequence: CASSQDVQGTEAFF. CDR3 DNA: TGTGCCAGCAGCCAAGATGTTCAGGGAACTGAAGCTTTCTTT.

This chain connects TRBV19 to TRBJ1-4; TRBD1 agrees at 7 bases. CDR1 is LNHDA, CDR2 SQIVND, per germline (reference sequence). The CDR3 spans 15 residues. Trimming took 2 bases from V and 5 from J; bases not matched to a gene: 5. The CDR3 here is CASSIMTGQNEKLFF. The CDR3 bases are TGTGCCAGTAGTATAATGACAGGGCAAAATGAAAAACTGTTTTTT.

CDR3: CASSSYGTNQETQYF. The CDR3 region has the DNA TGCGCCAGCAGCTCATACGGGACAAACCAAGAGACCCAGTACTTC. V usage is TRBV5-1 and J usage is TRBJ2-5; D may be TRBD1 (6 bases). The CDR3 consists of 15 residues. Trimming took off 3 bases at V and 0 bases at J, with 12 bases between the two ends. Germline CDR1 reads SGHRS; CDR2 reads YFSETQ.

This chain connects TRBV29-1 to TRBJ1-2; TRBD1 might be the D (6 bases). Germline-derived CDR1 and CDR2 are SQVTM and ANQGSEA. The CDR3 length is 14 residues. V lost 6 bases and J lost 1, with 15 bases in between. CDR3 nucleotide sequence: TGCAGCGTGCCCGTGGGGACACTTAACTATGGCTACACCTTC. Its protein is CSVPVGTLNYGYTF.

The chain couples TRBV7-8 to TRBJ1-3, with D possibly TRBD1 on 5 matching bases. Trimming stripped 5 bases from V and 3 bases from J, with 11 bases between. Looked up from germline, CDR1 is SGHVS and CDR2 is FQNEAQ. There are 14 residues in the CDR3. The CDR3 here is CASSPTGGGNTIYF. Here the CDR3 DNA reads TGTGCCAGCAGCCCAACCGGGGGTGGAAACACCATATATTTT. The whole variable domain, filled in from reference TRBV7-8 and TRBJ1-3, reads GAGVSQSPRYKVAKRGQDVALRCDPISGHVSLFWYQQALGQGPEFLTYFQNEAQLDKSGLPSDRFFAERPEGSVSTLKIQRTQQEDSAVYLCASSPTGGGNTIYFGEGSWLTVV.

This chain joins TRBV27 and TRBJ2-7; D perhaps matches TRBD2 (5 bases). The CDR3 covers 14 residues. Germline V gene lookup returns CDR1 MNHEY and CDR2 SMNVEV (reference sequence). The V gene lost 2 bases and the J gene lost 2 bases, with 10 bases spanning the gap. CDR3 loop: CASSLLGVTYEQYF. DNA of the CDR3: TGTGCCAGCAGTTTACTCGGGGTAACCTACGAGCAGTACTTC.

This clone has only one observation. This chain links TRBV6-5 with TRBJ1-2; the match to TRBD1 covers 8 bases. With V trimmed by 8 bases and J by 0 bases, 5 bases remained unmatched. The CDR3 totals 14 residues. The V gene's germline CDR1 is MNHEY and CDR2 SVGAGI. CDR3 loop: CASATGVANYGYTF. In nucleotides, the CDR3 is TGTGCCAGCGCGACAGGGGTAGCTAACTATGGCTACACCTTC.